This passage covers 9 T cell receptor beta chains from one sample sequenced in a study of blood T cell repertoires in COVID-19. Sequencing used immunoSEQ multiplex PCR; TCRdb keeps in-frame clones, though not all of them. The sample comprises around 100,000 clones, 92% of which are singletons, and more than 5.5% rests with the top ten. The material sequenced was peripheral blood. The receptors were gathered from a man in his 70s with acute or convalescent COVID-19.

The chain combines TRBV28 with TRBJ1-2, with TRBD1 matching over 9 bases. The CDR3 has 14 residues. V lost 3 bases to trimming and J lost 6 bases; unmatched junction nucleotides: 5. Germline V gene data show CDR1 as MDHEN and CDR2 as SYDVKM. In DNA form, the CDR3 reads TGTGCCAGCAGTTTCTCACAGGGGGCTAATGGCTACACCTTC. It yields the protein CASSFSQGANGYTF.

The V and J genes are TRBV13 and TRBJ1-6, with a weak D call TRBD1 (6 bases). The CDR3 spans 16 residues. Trimming pared 5 bases from V and 7 bases from J, leaving 18 bases between. Germline values: CDR1 PRHDT, CDR2 FYEKMQ (reference sequence). This CDR3 reads CASSTNRVAGNSPLHF. For the CDR3, the DNA is TGTGCCAGCAGCACAAACAGGGTGGCAGGGAATTCACCCCTCCACTTT.

This clone was detected only once. The V call is TRBV12-5, the J call TRBJ1-5; D gene unclear. The germline CDR1 and CDR2 sequences are LGHNT and FRNRAP. The CDR3 has 11 amino acids. The ends were cut back, 4 bases at V and 9 bases at J, with 7 bases in the middle. The chain's CDR3 is CASGWGVPQHF. The CDR3 nucleotides read TGTGCTAGTGGTTGGGGAGTGCCCCAGCATTTT.

The chain recombines TRBV12-3 or TRBV12-4 with TRBJ2-5; maybe TRBD2 (6 bases). The V and J ends lost 7 bases and 4 bases respectively, with 13 bases between them. The CDR3 has 13 residues. CDR3 DNA: TGTGCCAGCAATCCTCACGGGGGAGAGACCCAGTACTTC. Its translation is CASNPHGGETQYF.

This chain joins TRBV5-1 and TRBJ1-2; D not certain. V was pared by 4 bases and J by 7 bases, with 5 bases between. Germline CDR1 is SGHRS and CDR2 is YFSETQ. This CDR3 spans 10 amino acids. Here the CDR3 reads CASSHSGYTF. CDR3 nucleotides: TGCGCCAGCAGCCACAGTGGCTACACCTTC.

The gene calls are TRBV5-6 and TRBJ2-1; D gene ambiguous. This CDR3 is 16 amino acids long. CDR1 is SGHDT, CDR2 YYEEEE, per germline. V lost 0 bases and J 3 bases, leaving 13 bases between the germline ends. This chain's CDR3 is CASSLDTGRIYNEQFF. The CDR3 DNA reads TGTGCCAGCAGCTTGGATACGGGTCGGATCTACAATGAGCAGTTCTTC.

The CDR3 region has the DNA TGTGCCAGCAGCTGGGGCGGGAGTCCCACCGGGGAGCTGTTTTTT. This translates into CASSWGGSPTGELFF. This rearrangement joins TRBV5-4 to TRBJ2-2; 7 nucleotides match TRBD2. Per germline, CDR1 SGHNT and CDR2 YYREEE (reference sequence). V lost 3 bases to trimming and J lost 4 bases; unmatched junction nucleotides: 6. This CDR3 has 15 residues.

V gene TRBV6-5 combines with J gene TRBJ1-1, with D uncertain. Germline V gene lookup returns CDR1 MNHEY and CDR2 SVGAGI. There are 14 residues in the CDR3. Deletions cut 2 bases from V and 5 bases from J, with 12 bases between. This CDR3 is CASSYLDSRTEAFF. CDR3 nucleotides: TGTGCCAGCAGTTACCTGGACTCTCGGACTGAAGCTTTCTTT.

This clone was seen a single time. This chain connects TRBV5-1 to TRBJ2-7, with a possible D match to TRBD1 (6 bases). The CDR3 totals 13 residues. Trimming removed 0 bases from V and 3 bases from J, with 7 bases in between. Germline CDR1 SGHRS, CDR2 YFSETQ. Here the CDR3 DNA reads TGCGCCAGCAGCTTGGACAGGGACTACGAGCAGTACTTC. It encodes CASSLDRDYEQYF.